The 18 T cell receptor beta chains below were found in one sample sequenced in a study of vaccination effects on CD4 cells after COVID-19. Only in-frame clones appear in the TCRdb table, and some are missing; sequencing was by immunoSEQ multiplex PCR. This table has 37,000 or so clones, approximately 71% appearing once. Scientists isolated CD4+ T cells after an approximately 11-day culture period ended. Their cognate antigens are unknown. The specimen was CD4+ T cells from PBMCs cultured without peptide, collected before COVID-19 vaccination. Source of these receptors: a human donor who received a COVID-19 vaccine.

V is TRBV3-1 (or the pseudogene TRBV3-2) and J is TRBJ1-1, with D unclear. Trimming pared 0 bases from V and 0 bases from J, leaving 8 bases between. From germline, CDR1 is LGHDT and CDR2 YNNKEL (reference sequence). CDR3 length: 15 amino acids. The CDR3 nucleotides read TGTGCCAGCAGCCAAGAGCACAGATTGAACACTGAAGCTTTCTTT. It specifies CASSQEHRLNTEAFF.

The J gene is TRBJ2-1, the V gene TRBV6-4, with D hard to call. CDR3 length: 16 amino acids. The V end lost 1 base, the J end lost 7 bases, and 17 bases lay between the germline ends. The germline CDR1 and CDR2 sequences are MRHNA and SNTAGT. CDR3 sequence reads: CASSDLASLRMNEQFF. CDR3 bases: TGTGCCAGCAGTGACTTGGCCTCCCTTAGGATGAATGAGCAGTTCTTC.

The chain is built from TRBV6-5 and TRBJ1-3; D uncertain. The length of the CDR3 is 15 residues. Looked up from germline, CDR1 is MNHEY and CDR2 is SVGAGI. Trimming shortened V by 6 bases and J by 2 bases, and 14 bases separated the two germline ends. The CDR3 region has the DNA TGTGCCAGCAGAACTGAGAGAAACGCTGGAAACACCATATATTTT. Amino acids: CASRTERNAGNTIYF.

The CDR3 loop reads CASSRMGEQFF. CDR3 nucleotides: TGTGCCAGCAGCCGGATGGGTGAGCAGTTCTTC. The chain recombines TRBV6-5 with TRBJ2-1; D gene unclear. Germline assignment: CDR1 MNHEY and CDR2 SVGAGI. This CDR3 is 11 amino acids long. Trimming shortened V by 6 bases and J by 9 bases, and 9 bases separated the two germline ends.

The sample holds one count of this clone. CDR3 bases: TGTGCCAGCAGCTCAGTCCAGTCTGAAGCTTTCTTT. Protein: CASSSVQSEAFF. The V gene is TRBV3-1 (or the pseudogene TRBV3-2), the J gene TRBJ1-1; D ambiguous. CDR3 size: 12 residues. V was shortened by 5 bases and J by 6 bases, with 10 bases between the two germline ends. CDR1 and CDR2 from the germline V gene are LGHDT and YNNKEL (reference sequence).

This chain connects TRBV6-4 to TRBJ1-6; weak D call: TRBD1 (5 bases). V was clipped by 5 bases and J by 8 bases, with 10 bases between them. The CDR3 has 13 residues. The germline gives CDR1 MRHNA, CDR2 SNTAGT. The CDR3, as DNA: TGTGCCAGCAGTCGGGACGAACATTCACCCCTCCACTTT. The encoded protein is CASSRDEHSPLHF.

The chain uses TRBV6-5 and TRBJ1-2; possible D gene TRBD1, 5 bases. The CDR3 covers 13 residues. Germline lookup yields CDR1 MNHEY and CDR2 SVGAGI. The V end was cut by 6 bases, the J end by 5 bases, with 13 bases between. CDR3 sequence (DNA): TGTGCCAGCAGGGAGACAGACGCGTATGGCTACACCTTC. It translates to CASRETDAYGYTF.

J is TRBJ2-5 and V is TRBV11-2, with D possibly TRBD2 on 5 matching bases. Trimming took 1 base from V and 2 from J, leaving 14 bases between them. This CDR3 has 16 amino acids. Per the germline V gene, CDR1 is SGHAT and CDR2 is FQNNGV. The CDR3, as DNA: TGTGCCAGCAGCTTAGCCCCTCCGGGGAATCAAGAGACCCAGTACTTC. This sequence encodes CASSLAPPGNQETQYF.

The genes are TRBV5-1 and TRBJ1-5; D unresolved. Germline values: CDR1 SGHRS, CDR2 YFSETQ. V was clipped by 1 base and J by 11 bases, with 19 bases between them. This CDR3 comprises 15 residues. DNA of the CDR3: TGCGCCAGCAGCTTGCGGACCGACGGATCAGCTGCCCAGCATTTT. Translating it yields CASSLRTDGSAAQHF.

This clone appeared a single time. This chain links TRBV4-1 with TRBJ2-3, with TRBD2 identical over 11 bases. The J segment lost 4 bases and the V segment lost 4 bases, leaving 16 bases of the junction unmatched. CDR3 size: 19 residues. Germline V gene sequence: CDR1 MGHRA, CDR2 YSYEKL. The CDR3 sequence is CASSPLLAGAIRHPDTQYF. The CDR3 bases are TGCGCCAGCAGCCCGTTACTAGCGGGAGCTATTCGACACCCAGATACGCAGTATTTT.

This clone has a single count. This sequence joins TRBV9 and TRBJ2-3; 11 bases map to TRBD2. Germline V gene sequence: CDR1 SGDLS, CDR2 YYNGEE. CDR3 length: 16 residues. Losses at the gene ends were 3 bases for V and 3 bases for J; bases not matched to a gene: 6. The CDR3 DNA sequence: TGTGCCAGCAGCGACGGTAGCGGGGGGGGGACAGATACGCAGTATTTT. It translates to CASSDGSGGGTDTQYF. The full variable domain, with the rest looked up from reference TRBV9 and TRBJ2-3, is DSGVTQTPKHLITATGQRVTLRCSPRSGDLSVYWYQQSLDQGLQFLIQYYNGEERAKGNILERFSAQQFPDLHSELNLSSLELGDSALYFCASSDGSGGGTDTQYFGPGTRLTVL.

This CDR3 reads CASSQLGTVYEQYF. CDR3 bases: TGTGCCAGCAGCCAGCTGGGGACAGTCTACGAGCAGTACTTC. The J gene is TRBJ2-7, the V gene TRBV3-1 (or the pseudogene TRBV3-2), with 7 positions matching TRBD1. The CDR3 is 14 amino acids. V shed 3 bases, J shed 3 bases, and the junction held 5 bases outside the gene matches. Germline assignment: CDR1 LGHDT and CDR2 YNNKEL (reference sequence).

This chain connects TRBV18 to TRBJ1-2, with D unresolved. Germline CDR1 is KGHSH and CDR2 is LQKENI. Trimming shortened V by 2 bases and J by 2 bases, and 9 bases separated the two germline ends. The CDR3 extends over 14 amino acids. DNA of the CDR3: TGTGCCAGCTCACCAAGTTTAGGGAACTATGGCTACACCTTC. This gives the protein CASSPSLGNYGYTF.

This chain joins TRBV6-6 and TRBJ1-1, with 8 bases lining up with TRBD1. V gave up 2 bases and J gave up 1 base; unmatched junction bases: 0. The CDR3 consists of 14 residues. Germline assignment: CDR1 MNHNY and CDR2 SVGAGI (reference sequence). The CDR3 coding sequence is TGTGCCAGCAGTTACGGACAGGGGAACACTGAAGCTTTCTTT. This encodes CASSYGQGNTEAFF.

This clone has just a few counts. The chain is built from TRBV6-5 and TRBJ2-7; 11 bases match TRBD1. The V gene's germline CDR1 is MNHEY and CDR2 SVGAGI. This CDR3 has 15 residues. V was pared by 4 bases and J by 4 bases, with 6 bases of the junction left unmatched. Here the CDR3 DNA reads TGTGCCAGCAGTTCTCCGGGACAGGGGGTATACGAGCAGTACTTC. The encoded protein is CASSSPGQGVYEQYF.

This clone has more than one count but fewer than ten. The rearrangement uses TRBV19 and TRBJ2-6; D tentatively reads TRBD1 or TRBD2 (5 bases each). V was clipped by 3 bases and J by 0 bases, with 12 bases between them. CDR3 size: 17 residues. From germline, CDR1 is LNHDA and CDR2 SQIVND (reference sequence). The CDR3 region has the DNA TGTGCCAGTAGTATTCGGGACGGGGACTCTGGGGCCAACGTCCTGACTTTC. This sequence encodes CASSIRDGDSGANVLTF.

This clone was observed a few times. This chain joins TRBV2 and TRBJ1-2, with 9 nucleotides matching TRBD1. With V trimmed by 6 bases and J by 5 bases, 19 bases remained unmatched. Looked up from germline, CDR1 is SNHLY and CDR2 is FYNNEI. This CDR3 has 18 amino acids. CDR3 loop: CASRKIRDRDLRNYGYTF. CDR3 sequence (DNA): TGTGCCAGCAGGAAGATAAGGGACAGGGACCTTCGCAATTATGGCTACACCTTC.

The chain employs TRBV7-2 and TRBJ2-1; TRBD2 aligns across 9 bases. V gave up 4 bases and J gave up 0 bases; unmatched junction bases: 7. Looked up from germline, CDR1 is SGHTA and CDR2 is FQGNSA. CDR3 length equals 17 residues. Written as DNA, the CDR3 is TGTGCCAGCAGCTCCTCTGGACTAGCGAGCTCCTACAATGAGCAGTTCTTC. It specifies CASSSSGLASSYNEQFF.